This TCR beta chain was observed in a study of blood T cell repertoires in COVID-19. The CDR3 length is 14 residues. The germline gives CDR1 MGHRA, CDR2 YSYEKL. V shed 4 bases, J shed 6 bases, and the junction held 6 bases outside the gene matches. Generated by immunoSEQ multiplex PCR, the TCRdb table keeps only in-frame clones and is missing some. The table lists 40,000 or so clones, more than 80% of them singletons. The sample taken for sequencing was peripheral blood. This receptor was obtained from a man aged 55 to 70 with acute or convalescent COVID-19. This chain links TRBV4-1 with TRBJ2-3; the match to TRBD1 covers 8 bases. The CDR3 sequence is CASSLTGALDTQYF. DNA for the CDR3: TGCGCCAGCAGCCTGACAGGGGCTCTGGATACGCAGTATTTT.